The 22 T cell receptor beta chains in this list originate from one sample, sequenced in a study of shared clonotypes between healthy human individuals. The method was immunoSEQ multiplex PCR; TCRdb's version includes in-frame clones alone and lacks a portion of them. Of 800,000 to 1,200,000 clones in the sample, around three quarters were seen once. The sequenced material came from memory CD4+ T cells from PBMCs. Noted subset: CD45RA-negative fraction. The receptors derive from a man aged 18 to 30 in good health. Some clones in this sample may be carry-over from other donors' samples.

V usage is TRBV18 and J usage is TRBJ1-1; D is unresolved. The CDR3 spans 13 residues. Germline CDR1 KGHSH, CDR2 LQKENI. Trimming removed 0 bases from V and 8 bases from J, with 10 bases in between. CDR3 amino acids: CASSPPPRTEAFF. The CDR3 DNA sequence: TGTGCCAGCTCACCACCTCCGCGGACCGAAGCTTTCTTT.

The genes are TRBV11-2 and TRBJ2-3; TRBD2 matches at 9 bases. Germline V gives CDR1 SGHAT, CDR2 FQNNGV. The trim removed 1 base at V and 6 bases at J, leaving 8 bases unmatched. This CDR3 is built from 16 residues. CDR3 sequence: CASSLGGSGRGDTQYF. CDR3 sequence (DNA): TGTGCCAGCAGCTTAGGGGGTAGCGGGAGAGGGGATACGCAGTATTTT.

This sequence joins TRBV11-3 and TRBJ1-1, with D tentatively TRBD1 (5 bases). Trimming shortened V by 4 bases and J by 2 bases, and 14 bases separated the two germline ends. CDR1 and CDR2 from the germline V gene are SGHNT and YENEEA. The CDR3 is made up of 15 amino acids. The CDR3 loop reads CASSSAGGGNTEAFF. Written as DNA, the CDR3 is TGTGCCAGCAGCTCGGCGGGGGGTGGAAACACTGAAGCTTTCTTT.

J is TRBJ2-1 and V is TRBV5-1, with D unresolved. Per the germline V gene, CDR1 is SGHRS and CDR2 is YFSETQ. V lost 7 bases and J 8 bases, leaving 10 bases between the germline ends. The CDR3 is 11 residues long. CDR3 DNA sequence: TGCGCCAGCCAATTACAATATGAGCAGTTCTTC. Protein product: CASQLQYEQFF.

This clone was counted once. The chain joins TRBV7-7 to TRBJ2-3, with 9 bases that match TRBD2. V shed 1 base, J shed 1 base, and the junction held 0 bases outside the gene matches. The CDR3 contains 15 residues. CDR1 SSHAT and CDR2 FNYEAQ come from the germline V gene (reference sequence). The DNA of the CDR3 is TGTGCCAGCAGCTTAGTAGCGGGAGGCACAGATACGCAGTATTTT. Protein: CASSLVAGGTDTQYF.

The J gene is TRBJ2-5, the V gene TRBV6-1; D is ambiguous. Trimming took 1 base from V and 1 from J, leaving 22 bases between them. The CDR3 consists of 19 residues. Germline lookup yields CDR1 MNHNS and CDR2 SASEGT. CDR3 DNA sequence: TGTGCCAGCAGTGAAGAAGCACTCCTCTCGCAGGCCTCCCAAGAGACCCAGTACTTC. Translating gives CASSEEALLSQASQETQYF.

V usage is TRBV27 and J usage is TRBJ2-4; 9 nucleotides line up with TRBD1. Germline-derived CDR1 and CDR2 are MNHEY and SMNVEV (reference sequence). The CDR3 is made up of 19 amino acids. Trimming took 7 bases from V and 1 from J; bases not matched to a gene: 17. The CDR3 region has the DNA TGTGCCAGCAATATACTCGGGACAGGGACCCGGGAGGCCAAAAACATTCAGTACTTC. It is translated as CASNILGTGTREAKNIQYF.

CDR3 bases: TGCGCCAGCAGCTTCCAGGGACCTTCGAACACCGGGGAGCTGTTTTTT. Residues: CASSFQGPSNTGELFF. V usage is TRBV5-1 and J usage is TRBJ2-2, with D perhaps TRBD1 or TRBD2 (5 bases each). The germline gives CDR1 SGHRS, CDR2 YFSETQ. There are 16 residues in the CDR3. V lost 2 bases, J lost 0 bases, and 11 bases lay in between.

The V gene is TRBV28, the J gene TRBJ1-2, with no clear D. V was clipped by 11 bases and J by 0 bases, with 10 bases between them. The CDR3 sequence is 12 residues long. Germline V gene data show CDR1 as MDHEN and CDR2 as SYDVKM. The CDR3 DNA sequence: TGTGCCTTGAAGAATGCTAACTATGGCTACACCTTC. Amino acid sequence: CALKNANYGYTF.

This clone has a handful of counts. This chain uses TRBV30 with TRBJ1-1, with D perhaps TRBD1 (5 bases). The V end was cut by 2 bases, the J end by 6 bases, with 19 bases between. CDR1 GTSNPN and CDR2 SVGIG come from the germline V gene (reference sequence). This CDR3 has 15 residues. The CDR3 loop is CAWSHLTVSTAEAFF. DNA for the CDR3: TGTGCCTGGAGTCACTTGACAGTTTCCACCGCTGAAGCTTTCTTT.

The chain recombines TRBV5-4 with TRBJ2-3; 11 nucleotides match TRBD2. Germline CDR1 reads SGHNT; CDR2 reads YYREEE (reference sequence). The CDR3 runs 16 residues. V was clipped by 4 bases and J by 2 bases; unmatched bases: 6. In nucleotides, the CDR3 is TGTGCCAGCAGCCCCGGACTAGCGGGCCCCACAGATACGCAGTATTTT. Encoded protein: CASSPGLAGPTDTQYF.

Concerning this clone: Other DNA sequences in the sample encode the same CDR3. The genes are TRBV10-3 and TRBJ2-7; the match to TRBD1 covers 12 bases. This CDR3 has 14 amino acids. J was trimmed by 0 bases and V by 6 bases; bases with no gene match: 0. The germline gives CDR1 ENHRY, CDR2 SYGVKD. The CDR3 sequence: CAIRGQGASYEQYF. Written as DNA, the CDR3 is TGTGCCATCAGGGGACAGGGGGCCTCCTACGAGCAGTACTTC.

V and J are TRBV6-1 and TRBJ2-6; D unclear. V was cut by 9 bases and J by 4 bases, with 13 bases left in between. The CDR3 runs 14 residues. Germline values: CDR1 MNHNS, CDR2 SASEGT. The CDR3 DNA follows: TGTGCCAGTATTCGGGCCGGCGGGGCCAACGTCCTGACTTTC. Protein product: CASIRAGGANVLTF.

The chain recombines TRBV2 with TRBJ2-2, with D unresolved. From germline, CDR1 is SNHLY and CDR2 FYNNEI. The CDR3 length is 14 residues. V lost 3 bases and J lost 1, with 6 bases in between. The chain's CDR3 is CASSEDGNTGELFF. Here the CDR3 DNA reads TGTGCCAGCAGTGAGGACGGGAACACCGGGGAGCTGTTTTTT.

The chain uses TRBV7-3 and TRBJ2-3, with TRBD2 identical over 7 bases. The CDR3 runs to 15 residues. Germline CDR1 and CDR2: SGHTA and FQGTGA. V shed 0 bases and J 5 bases; nucleotides not matched to a gene: 5. CDR3 loop: CASSLTFAGEDTQYF. The CDR3 bases are TGTGCCAGCAGCTTAACGTTTGCGGGAGAAGATACGCAGTATTTT.

A few counts support this clone. This rearrangement joins TRBV28 to TRBJ1-3; D not certain. Trimming cost V 6 bases and J 0 bases, with 6 bases left between them. The CDR3 consists of 13 residues. Germline assignment: CDR1 MDHEN and CDR2 SYDVKM. The CDR3 DNA sequence: TGTGCCAGCAGGGGCTACTCTGGAAACACCATATATTTT. Translation gives CASRGYSGNTIYF.

The chain couples TRBV30 to TRBJ1-1; D ambiguous. Germline lookup yields CDR1 GTSNPN and CDR2 SVGIG (reference sequence). This CDR3 has 13 residues. Trimming left V 6 bases short and J 5 bases short, with 16 bases between. The chain's CDR3 is CACPGVLGTEAFF. In DNA form, the CDR3 reads TGTGCCTGTCCCGGGGTTTTAGGGACTGAAGCTTTCTTT.

The V gene is TRBV4-2, the J gene TRBJ2-2; no clear D. V gave up 4 bases and J gave up 0 bases, with 9 bases separating them. The CDR3 consists of 15 residues. CDR1 is LGHNA and CDR2 is YNFKEQ in the germline V gene. In nucleotides, the CDR3 is TGTGCCAGCAGCCCCACGCGGTCGAACACCGGGGAGCTGTTTTTT. Its translation is CASSPTRSNTGELFF.

The rearrangement uses TRBV2 and TRBJ2-7; TRBD1 agrees at 8 bases. V was pared by 4 bases and J by 5 bases, with 10 bases of the junction left unmatched. CDR1 and CDR2 (germline): SNHLY, FYNNEI. The CDR3 length is 15 residues. CDR3 nucleotides: TGTGCCAGCAGTGCCCCCAGGGGGCAGACGGACGAGCAGTACTTC. It is translated as CASSAPRGQTDEQYF. Complete variable domain (other parts from reference TRBV2 and TRBJ2-7): EPEVTQTPSHQVTQMGQEVILRCVPISNHLYFYWYRQILGQKVEFLVSFYNNEISEKSEIFDDQFSVERPDGSNFTLKIRSTKLEDSAMYFCASSAPRGQTDEQYFGPGTRLTVT.

J is TRBJ2-6 and V is TRBV18; 9 positions agree with TRBD2. The V and J ends lost 3 bases and 5 bases, in that order; junction bases with no gene match: 17. Germline lookup yields CDR1 KGHSH and CDR2 LQKENI. The CDR3 consists of 20 residues. The CDR3, as DNA: TGTGCCAGCTCACCTACCCAAGGGACTAGCAGCCTCGCGAGGGCCAACGTCCTGACTTTC. Amino acids: CASSPTQGTSSLARANVLTF.

The genes are TRBV28 and TRBJ2-3, with D maybe TRBD2 (6 bases). The V gene lost 5 bases and the J gene lost 1 base, with 16 bases spanning the gap. This CDR3 is 16 amino acids long. Germline V gene sequence: CDR1 MDHEN, CDR2 SYDVKM. DNA for the CDR3: TGTGCCAGCAGTACTGGAGGGGTTATAGGCACAGATACGCAGTATTTT. Translating it yields CASSTGGVIGTDTQYF.

The J gene is TRBJ2-1, the V gene TRBV23-1; 7 nucleotides align to TRBD2. TRBV23-1 is an ORF for which the function is uncertain. This CDR3 has 14 residues. Germline trimming cut 4 bases from V and 10 bases from J; bases unmatched to any gene: 10. CDR3 region: CASSPRLARGEQFF. CDR3 DNA sequence: TGCGCCAGCAGTCCTAGACTAGCCCGGGGGGAGCAGTTCTTC.